A selection of T cell receptor beta chains follows, all from one sample in a study of cytomegalovirus exposure and HLA in healthy donors. Repertoires were generated with immunoSEQ multiplex PCR, while TCRdb's copy carries only in-frame clones and drops some. The sample has approximately 150,000 clones; around 77% are singletons. Source material: PBMCs. The receptor set was obtained from a middle-aged man in good health and CMV-seronegative. CDR3s include the opening cysteine and the closing phenylalanine or tryptophan. A D gene is named only where the DNA matches it firmly. Rows may omit the clone size; those that give it use once, few, many or a size class.

CDR3 protein: CASRMRWAGGFYGYTF; CDR3 DNA: TGTGCCAGCAGGATGCGATGGGCAGGGGGTTTCTATGGCTACACCTTC; D gene: TRBD1; clone size: -; J gene: TRBJ1-2; V gene: TRBV28
CDR3 protein: CASSGDRVNSPLHF; CDR3 DNA: TGTGCCAGCAGTGGGGACAGGGTTAATTCACCCCTCCACTTT; D gene: TRBD1; clone size: once; J gene: TRBJ1-6; V gene: TRBV25-1
CDR3 protein: CASSESVNIVANTEAFF; CDR3 DNA: TGTGCCAGCAGTGAATCTGTCAACATCGTGGCGAACACTGAAGCTTTCTTT; D gene: -; clone size: -; J gene: TRBJ1-1; V gene: TRBV2
CDR3 protein: CATSDRGHEQYF; CDR3 DNA: TGTGCCACCTCCGACAGGGGGCACGAGCAGTACTTC; D gene: TRBD1; clone size: -; J gene: TRBJ2-7; V gene: TRBV15
CDR3 protein: CASSPYTQGIRNTIYF; CDR3 DNA: TGTGCCAGCTCACCATATACGCAGGGTATAAGGAACACCATATATTTT; D gene: -; clone size: -; J gene: TRBJ1-3; V gene: TRBV18
CDR3 protein: CASGSFPTSSSYNEQFF; CDR3 DNA: TGTGCTAGTGGTTCCTTCCCCACTTCTAGCTCCTACAATGAGCAGTTCTTC; D gene: -; clone size: -; J gene: TRBJ2-1; V gene: TRBV12-5
CDR3 protein: CASSGQGPNYGYTF; CDR3 DNA: TGCGCCAGCAGCGGACAGGGCCCCAACTATGGCTACACCTTC; D gene: TRBD1; clone size: -; J gene: TRBJ1-2; V gene: TRBV5-1
CDR3 protein: CASSPDRELGGYTF; CDR3 DNA: TGTGCCAGCTCACCGGACAGGGAGCTAGGAGGCTACACCTTC; D gene: TRBD1; clone size: -; J gene: TRBJ1-2; V gene: TRBV18
CDR3 protein: CASSWTGSNTEAFF; CDR3 DNA: TGTGCCAGCAGCTGGACAGGGTCGAACACTGAAGCTTTCTTT; D gene: TRBD1; clone size: -; J gene: TRBJ1-1; V gene: TRBV7-9
CDR3 protein: CASATGFANTIYF; CDR3 DNA: TGTGCCAGCGCTACAGGGTTTGCAAACACCATATATTTT; D gene: -; clone size: -; J gene: TRBJ1-3; V gene: TRBV2
CDR3 protein: CASSLPRTSGSYEQYF; CDR3 DNA: TGCGCCAGCAGCTTGCCTAGGACTAGCGGGAGCTACGAGCAGTACTTC; D gene: TRBD2; clone size: -; J gene: TRBJ2-7; V gene: TRBV5-1
CDR3 protein: CASSFGYGYTF; CDR3 DNA: TGTGCCAGTAGTTTCGGCTATGGCTACACCTTC; D gene: -; clone size: -; J gene: TRBJ1-2; V gene: TRBV19
CDR3 protein: CAGSGALSYNEQFF; CDR3 DNA: TGTGCCGGCAGTGGGGCCCTCTCCTACAATGAGCAGTTCTTC; D gene: -; clone size: -; J gene: TRBJ2-1; V gene: TRBV2
CDR3 protein: CATSRGEGGTYEQYF; CDR3 DNA: TGTGCCACCAGCAGAGGGGAAGGGGGCACCTACGAGCAGTACTTC; D gene: TRBD1; clone size: -; J gene: TRBJ2-7; V gene: TRBV15
CDR3 protein: CASSPTGGNTGELFF; CDR3 DNA: TGTGCCAGCAGCCCGACAGGGGGAAACACCGGGGAGCTGTTTTTT; D gene: TRBD1; clone size: -; J gene: TRBJ2-2; V gene: TRBV7-2
CDR3 protein: CASRGERNSNQPQHF; CDR3 DNA: TGTGCCAGCAGGGGAGAGCGGAATAGCAATCAGCCCCAGCATTTT; D gene: -; clone size: -; J gene: TRBJ1-5; V gene: TRBV28
CDR3 protein: CASSRSGYEQYF; CDR3 DNA: TGTGCCAGCAGCCGTAGCGGCTACGAGCAGTACTTC; D gene: -; clone size: few; J gene: TRBJ2-7; V gene: TRBV7-6
CDR3 protein: CASSLRLAGVTDTQYF; CDR3 DNA: TGTGCCAGCAGCTTGCGACTAGCGGGCGTCACAGATACGCAGTATTTT; D gene: TRBD2; clone size: -; J gene: TRBJ2-3; V gene: TRBV5-4
CDR3 protein: CASSSSRGFEQFF; CDR3 DNA: TGTGCCAGCAGCTCCTCCAGGGGATTTGAGCAGTTCTTC; D gene: -; clone size: -; J gene: TRBJ2-1; V gene: TRBV5-4
CDR3 protein: CASSFEGKSGLTYEQYF; CDR3 DNA: TGTGCCAGCAGTTTTGAAGGGAAGAGCGGGCTTACCTACGAGCAGTACTTC; D gene: -; clone size: -; J gene: TRBJ2-7; V gene: TRBV28
CDR3 protein: CASSWTGSNTGELFF; CDR3 DNA: TGCGCCAGCAGCTGGACAGGGTCGAACACCGGGGAGCTGTTTTTT; D gene: TRBD1; clone size: -; J gene: TRBJ2-2; V gene: TRBV5-1
CDR3 protein: CASSPRDFTYEQYF; CDR3 DNA: TGTGCCAGCAGTCCCCGGGACTTCACCTACGAGCAGTACTTC; D gene: -; clone size: -; J gene: TRBJ2-7; V gene: TRBV27
CDR3 protein: CASSPLLLSYEQYF; CDR3 DNA: TGTGCCAGCAGCCCCCTACTACTTTCCTACGAGCAGTACTTC; D gene: -; clone size: -; J gene: TRBJ2-7; V gene: TRBV7-2
CDR3 protein: CASTPGAGYEQYF; CDR3 DNA: TGCGCCAGCACCCCGGGTGCGGGTTACGAGCAGTACTTC; D gene: -; clone size: -; J gene: TRBJ2-7; V gene: TRBV5-1
CDR3 protein: CASSSRASNYGYTF; CDR3 DNA: TGTGCCAGCTCATCCAGGGCGTCTAACTATGGCTACACCTTC; D gene: -; clone size: -; J gene: TRBJ1-2; V gene: TRBV18
CDR3 protein: CASSVVQGASTEAFF; CDR3 DNA: TGTGCCAGCAGCGTAGTTCAGGGGGCGTCCACTGAAGCTTTCTTT; D gene: TRBD1; clone size: -; J gene: TRBJ1-1; V gene: TRBV9
CDR3 protein: CASSLASGGASTEAFF; CDR3 DNA: TGTGCCAGCAGCTTGGCCTCAGGGGGCGCGAGCACTGAAGCTTTCTTT; D gene: TRBD1; clone size: -; J gene: TRBJ1-1; V gene: TRBV5-6
CDR3 protein: CASSLARGNAFSGELFF; CDR3 DNA: TGCGCCAGCAGCTTGGCCCGCGGGAACGCGTTTAGCGGGGAGCTGTTTTTT; D gene: -; clone size: once; J gene: TRBJ2-2; V gene: TRBV5-1
CDR3 protein: CASTPRGSSYNEQFF; CDR3 DNA: TGTGCCAGCACCCCCCGGGGTAGCTCCTACAATGAGCAGTTCTTC; D gene: -; clone size: -; J gene: TRBJ2-1; V gene: TRBV9
CDR3 protein: CASSLAGLAAWDEQFF; CDR3 DNA: TGTGCCAGCAGCTTAGCAGGGCTAGCGGCCTGGGATGAGCAGTTCTTC; D gene: TRBD2; clone size: few; J gene: TRBJ2-1; V gene: TRBV7-4
CDR3 protein: CASSEFASGSPLQETQYF; CDR3 DNA: TGTGCCAGCAGTGAATTTGCTAGCGGGAGTCCGCTCCAAGAGACCCAGTACTTC; D gene: TRBD2; clone size: -; J gene: TRBJ2-5; V gene: TRBV25-1
CDR3 protein: CASSLTRDRYNEQFF; CDR3 DNA: TGTGCCAGCAGCCTTACTAGAGACAGGTACAATGAGCAGTTCTTC; D gene: -; clone size: -; J gene: TRBJ2-1; V gene: TRBV7-2
CDR3 protein: CASWWVEAFF; CDR3 DNA: TGTGCCAGCTGGTGGGTGGAGGCTTTCTTT; D gene: -; clone size: -; J gene: TRBJ1-1; V gene: TRBV2
CDR3 protein: CASSPQTGRNQPQHF; CDR3 DNA: TGTGCCAGCTCACCACAGACAGGCCGCAATCAGCCCCAGCATTTT; D gene: -; clone size: -; J gene: TRBJ1-5; V gene: TRBV18
CDR3 protein: CASSLYGQQSNYGYTF; CDR3 DNA: TGTGCCAGCAGCTTATATGGACAGCAGTCTAACTATGGCTACACCTTC; D gene: -; clone size: -; J gene: TRBJ1-2; V gene: TRBV7-3
CDR3 protein: CASSSQRGGGYTF; CDR3 DNA: TGTGCCAGCAGTTCCCAGCGGGGCGGTGGCTACACCTTC; D gene: -; clone size: -; J gene: TRBJ1-2; V gene: TRBV28
CDR3 protein: CASSIPGTRTYEQYF; CDR3 DNA: TGTGCCAGCAGTATACCCGGGACACGGACCTACGAGCAGTACTTC; D gene: -; clone size: -; J gene: TRBJ2-7; V gene: TRBV28
CDR3 protein: CASSIGAQETQYF; CDR3 DNA: TGTGCCAGTAGTATAGGTGCGCAAGAGACCCAGTACTTC; D gene: -; clone size: -; J gene: TRBJ2-5; V gene: TRBV19
CDR3 protein: CASSVGGGRFYGYTF; CDR3 DNA: TGTGCCAGCAGCGTAGGAGGGGGCAGATTCTATGGCTACACCTTC; D gene: TRBD1; clone size: -; J gene: TRBJ1-2; V gene: TRBV9
CDR3 protein: CASSDSGWGGLETQYF; CDR3 DNA: TGTGCCAGCAGTGACTCCGGCTGGGGGGGCCTGGAGACCCAGTACTTC; D gene: -; clone size: -; J gene: TRBJ2-5; V gene: TRBV6-4
CDR3 protein: CASSREVFAGYTF; CDR3 DNA: TGCGCCAGCAGCAGAGAGGTTTTCGCTGGCTACACCTTC; D gene: -; clone size: medium-sized; J gene: TRBJ1-2; V gene: TRBV4-1
CDR3 protein: CASSFLAGVVDEQFF; CDR3 DNA: TGCGCCAGCAGCTTCCTAGCGGGAGTTGTAGATGAGCAGTTCTTC; D gene: TRBD2; clone size: -; J gene: TRBJ2-1; V gene: TRBV5-1
CDR3 protein: CASTSGQGFSGELFF; CDR3 DNA: TGTGCCTCTACGTCGGGACAGGGTTTTTCCGGGGAGCTGTTTTTT; D gene: TRBD1; clone size: -; J gene: TRBJ2-2; V gene: TRBV30
CDR3 protein: CASSEQWASYNEQFF; CDR3 DNA: TGTGCCAGCAGTGAGCAGTGGGCCTCCTACAATGAGCAGTTCTTC; D gene: -; clone size: -; J gene: TRBJ2-1; V gene: TRBV6-1
CDR3 protein: CASSLDPSGTSNEQFF; CDR3 DNA: TGCGCCAGCAGCTTGGACCCTAGCGGGACTAGCAATGAGCAGTTCTTC; D gene: TRBD2; clone size: -; J gene: TRBJ2-1; V gene: TRBV5-1
CDR3 protein: CASTLPPLWSTQYF; CDR3 DNA: TGTGCCAGCACCCTTCCCCCCTTATGGAGTACCCAGTACTTC; D gene: -; clone size: -; J gene: TRBJ2-5; V gene: TRBV5-8
CDR3 protein: CASKRTSGNQETQYF; CDR3 DNA: TGTGCCAGCAAAAGGACTAGCGGAAATCAAGAGACCCAGTACTTC; D gene: TRBD2; clone size: few; J gene: TRBJ2-5; V gene: TRBV2
CDR3 protein: CATGQGTLYGYTF; CDR3 DNA: TGTGCCACCGGACAGGGGACCCTCTATGGCTACACCTTC; D gene: TRBD1; clone size: -; J gene: TRBJ1-2; V gene: TRBV7-9
CDR3 protein: CASTWLAGTDTQYF; CDR3 DNA: TGTGCCAGCACTTGGCTAGCGGGCACAGATACGCAGTATTTT; D gene: TRBD2; clone size: -; J gene: TRBJ2-3; V gene: TRBV6-1
CDR3 protein: CASSEGRIMGRQYF; CDR3 DNA: TGTGCCAGCAGTGAAGGGAGGATCATGGGGAGGCAGTACTTC; D gene: -; clone size: -; J gene: TRBJ2-7; V gene: TRBV2
CDR3 protein: CASSVEGIGSPLHF; CDR3 DNA: TGTGCCAGCAGTGTGGAGGGGATCGGTTCACCCCTCCACTTT; D gene: -; clone size: -; J gene: TRBJ1-6; V gene: TRBV2
CDR3 protein: CASSFRGIERTDTQYF; CDR3 DNA: TGTGCCAGCAGTTTCCGCGGGATAGAGAGAACAGATACGCAGTATTTT; D gene: -; clone size: -; J gene: TRBJ2-3; V gene: TRBV6-5
CDR3 protein: CASSLAGGQYNEQFF; CDR3 DNA: TGCGCCAGCAGCTTGGCGGGAGGACAGTACAATGAGCAGTTCTTC; D gene: -; clone size: -; J gene: TRBJ2-1; V gene: TRBV5-1
CDR3 protein: CASSLVGARETQYF; CDR3 DNA: TGTGCCAGCAGTTTGGTTGGGGCGAGGGAGACCCAGTACTTC; D gene: -; clone size: -; J gene: TRBJ2-5; V gene: TRBV28